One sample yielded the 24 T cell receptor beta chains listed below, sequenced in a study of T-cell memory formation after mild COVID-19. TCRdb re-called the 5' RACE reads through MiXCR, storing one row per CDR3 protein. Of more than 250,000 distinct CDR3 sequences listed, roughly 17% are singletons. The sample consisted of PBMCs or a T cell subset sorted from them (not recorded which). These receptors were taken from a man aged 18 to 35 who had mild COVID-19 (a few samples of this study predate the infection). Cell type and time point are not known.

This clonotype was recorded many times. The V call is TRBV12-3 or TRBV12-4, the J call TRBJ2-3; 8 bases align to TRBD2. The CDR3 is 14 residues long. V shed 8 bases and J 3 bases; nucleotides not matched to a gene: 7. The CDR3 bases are TGTGCCAGCGCTCTCGGGGGGGGGACAGATACGCAGTATTTT. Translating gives CASALGGGTDTQYF.

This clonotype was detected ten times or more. The CDR3 here is CASSFGAGQGNGYTF. In DNA form, the CDR3 reads TGCGCCAGCAGCTTTGGCGCAGGGCAAGGAAATGGCTACACCTTC. The chain recombines TRBV5-1 with TRBJ1-2; TRBD1 might be the D (5 bases). Germline V gene sequence: CDR1 SGHRS, CDR2 YFSETQ. Trimming stripped 2 bases from V and 6 bases from J, with 17 bases between. The CDR3 totals 15 residues.

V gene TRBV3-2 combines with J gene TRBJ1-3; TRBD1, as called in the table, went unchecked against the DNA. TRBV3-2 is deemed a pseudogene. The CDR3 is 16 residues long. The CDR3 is CASSQDRDSSGNTIYF. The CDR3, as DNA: TGTGCCAGCAGCCAAGATCGGGACAGCTCTGGAAACACCATATATTTT.

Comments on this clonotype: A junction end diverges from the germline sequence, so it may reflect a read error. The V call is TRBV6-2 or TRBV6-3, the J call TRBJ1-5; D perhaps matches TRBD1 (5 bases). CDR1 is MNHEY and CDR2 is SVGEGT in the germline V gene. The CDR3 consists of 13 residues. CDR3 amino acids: CARSYSRGQPQHF. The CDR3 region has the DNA TGTGCCCGCAGTTACTCGAGGGGTCAGCCCCAGCATTTT.

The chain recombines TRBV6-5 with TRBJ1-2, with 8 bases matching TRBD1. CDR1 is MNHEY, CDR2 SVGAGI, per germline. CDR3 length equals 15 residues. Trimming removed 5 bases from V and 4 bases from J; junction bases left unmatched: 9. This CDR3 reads CASSPTTGAAYGYTF. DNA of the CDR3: TGTGCCAGCAGTCCCACGACAGGGGCCGCCTATGGCTACACCTTC.

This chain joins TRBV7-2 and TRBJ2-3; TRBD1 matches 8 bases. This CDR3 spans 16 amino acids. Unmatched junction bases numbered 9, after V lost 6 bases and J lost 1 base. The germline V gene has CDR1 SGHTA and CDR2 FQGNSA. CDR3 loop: CASSRTGGSRTDTQYF. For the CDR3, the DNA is TGTGCCAGCAGTCGCACAGGGGGTAGTCGCACAGATACGCAGTATTTT.

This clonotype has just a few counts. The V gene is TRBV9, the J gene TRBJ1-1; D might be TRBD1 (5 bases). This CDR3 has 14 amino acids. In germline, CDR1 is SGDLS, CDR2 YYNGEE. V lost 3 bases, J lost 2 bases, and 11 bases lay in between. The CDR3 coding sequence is TGTGCCAGCAGCGGTGGGGGGAGAAACACTGAAGCTTTCTTT. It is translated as CASSGGGRNTEAFF.

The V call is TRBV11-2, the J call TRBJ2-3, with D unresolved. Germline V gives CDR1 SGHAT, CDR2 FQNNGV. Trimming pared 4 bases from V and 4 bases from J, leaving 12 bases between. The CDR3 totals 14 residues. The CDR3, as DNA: TGTGCCAGCAGCTCAACGGAGTGGTCAGATACGCAGTATTTT. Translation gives CASSSTEWSDTQYF.

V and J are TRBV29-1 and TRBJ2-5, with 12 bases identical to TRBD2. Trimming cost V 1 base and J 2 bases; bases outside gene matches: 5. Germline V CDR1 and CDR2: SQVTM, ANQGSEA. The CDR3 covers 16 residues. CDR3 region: CSVEAGLAGWQETQYF. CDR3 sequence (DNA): TGCAGCGTTGAAGCAGGACTAGCGGGGTGGCAAGAGACCCAGTACTTC.

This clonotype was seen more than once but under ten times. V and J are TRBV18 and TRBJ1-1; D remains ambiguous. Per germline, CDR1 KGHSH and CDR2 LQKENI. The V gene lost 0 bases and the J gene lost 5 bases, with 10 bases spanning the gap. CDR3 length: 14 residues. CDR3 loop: CASSPPPGRTEAFF. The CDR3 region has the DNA TGTGCCAGCTCACCACCGCCCGGTCGGACTGAAGCTTTCTTT.

CDR3: CASSRTGSGANVLTF. The CDR3 DNA reads TGTGCCAGCAGCCGTACGGGCTCTGGGGCCAACGTCCTGACTTTC. The chain combines TRBV5-4 with TRBJ2-6, with D uncertain. V shed 4 bases and J shed 0 bases, with 8 bases lying between them. The germline gives CDR1 SGHNT, CDR2 YYREEE (reference sequence). The CDR3 is 15 residues long. Full variable domain (missing parts from reference TRBV5-4 and TRBJ2-6): ETGVTQSPTHLIKTRGQQVTLRCSSQSGHNTVSWYQQALGQGPQFIFQYYREEENGRGNFPPRFSGLQFPNYSSELNVNALELDDSALYLCASSRTGSGANVLTFGAGSRLTVL.

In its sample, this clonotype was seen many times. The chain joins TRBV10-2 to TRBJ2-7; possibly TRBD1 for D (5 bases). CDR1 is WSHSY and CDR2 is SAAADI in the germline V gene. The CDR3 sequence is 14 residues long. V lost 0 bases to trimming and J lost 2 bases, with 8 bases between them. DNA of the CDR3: TGCGCCAGCAGTGAGTCGTGGGGCCCCTACGAGCAGTACTTC. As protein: CASSESWGPYEQYF.

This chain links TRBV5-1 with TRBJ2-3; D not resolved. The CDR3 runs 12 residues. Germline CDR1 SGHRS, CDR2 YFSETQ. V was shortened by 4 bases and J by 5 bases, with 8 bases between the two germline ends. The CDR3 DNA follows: TGCGCCAGCAGCCAGATCGAAGATACGCAGTATTTT. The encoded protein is CASSQIEDTQYF.

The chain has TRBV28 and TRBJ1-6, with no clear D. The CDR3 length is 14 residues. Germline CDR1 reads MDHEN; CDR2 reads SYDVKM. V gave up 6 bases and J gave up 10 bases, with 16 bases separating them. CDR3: CASSASPTGSPLHF. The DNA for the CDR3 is TGTGCCAGCAGCGCCTCTCCGACGGGGTCACCCCTCCACTTT.

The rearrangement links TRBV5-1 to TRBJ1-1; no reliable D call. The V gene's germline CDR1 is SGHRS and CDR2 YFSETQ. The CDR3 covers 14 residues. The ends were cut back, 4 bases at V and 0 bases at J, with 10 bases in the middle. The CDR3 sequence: CASSPQRLNTEAFF. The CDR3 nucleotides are TGCGCCAGCAGCCCCCAGAGATTGAACACTGAAGCTTTCTTT.

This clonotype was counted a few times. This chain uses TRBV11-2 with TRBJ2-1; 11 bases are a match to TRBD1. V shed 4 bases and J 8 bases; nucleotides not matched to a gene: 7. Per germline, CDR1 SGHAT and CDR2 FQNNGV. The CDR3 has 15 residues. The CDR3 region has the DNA TGTGCCAGCAGCTCATGGGACAGGGGGTCGGATGAGCAGTTCTTC. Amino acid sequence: CASSSWDRGSDEQFF.

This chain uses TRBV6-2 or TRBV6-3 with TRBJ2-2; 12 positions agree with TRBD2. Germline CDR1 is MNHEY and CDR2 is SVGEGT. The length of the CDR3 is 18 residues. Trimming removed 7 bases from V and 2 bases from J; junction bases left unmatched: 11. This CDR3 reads CASMALLAGGLNTGELFF. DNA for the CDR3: TGTGCCAGCATGGCCCTACTAGCGGGGGGCCTAAACACCGGGGAGCTGTTTTTT.

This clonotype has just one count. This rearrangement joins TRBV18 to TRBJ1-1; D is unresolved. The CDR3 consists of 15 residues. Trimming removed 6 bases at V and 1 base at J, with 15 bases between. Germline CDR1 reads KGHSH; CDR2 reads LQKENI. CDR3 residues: CASSRSDVQNTEAFF. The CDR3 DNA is TGTGCCAGCTCCCGATCGGACGTACAGAACACTGAAGCTTTCTTT. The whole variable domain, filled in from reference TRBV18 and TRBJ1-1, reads NAGVMQNPRHLVRRRGQEARLRCSPMKGHSHVYWYRQLPEEGLKFMVYLQKENIIDESGMPKERFSAEFPKEGPSILRIQQVVRGDSAAYFCASSRSDVQNTEAFFGQGTRLTVV.

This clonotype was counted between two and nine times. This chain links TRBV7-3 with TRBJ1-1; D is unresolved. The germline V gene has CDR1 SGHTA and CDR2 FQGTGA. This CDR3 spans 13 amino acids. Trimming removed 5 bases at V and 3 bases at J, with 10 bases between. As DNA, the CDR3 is TGTGCCAGCAGCAATAATGGGGACACTGAAGCTTTCTTT. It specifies CASSNNGDTEAFF.

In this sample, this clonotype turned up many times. The CDR3 sequence is CASSPTKQGTSTGELFF. The CDR3 nucleotides read TGTGCCAGCAGTCCAACCAAACAGGGTACGAGCACCGGGGAGCTGTTTTTT. The chain has TRBV7-2 and TRBJ2-2; a possible D gene is TRBD1 (6 bases). CDR3 size: 17 residues. Trimming left V 6 bases short and J 4 bases short, with 21 bases between. CDR1 and CDR2 from the germline V gene are SGHTA and FQGNSA. The complete variable domain, with remaining parts taken from reference TRBV7-2 and TRBJ2-2, reads GAGVSQSPSNKVTEKGKDVELRCDPISGHTALYWYRQSLGQGLEFLIYFQGNSAPDKSGLPSDRFSAERTGGSVSTLTIQRTQQEDSAVYLCASSPTKQGTSTGELFFGEGSRLTVL.

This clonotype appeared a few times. CDR3 bases: TGTGCCTGGAGTCGAGGGAACCAAGAGACCCAGTACTTC. This translates into CAWSRGNQETQYF. The chain combines TRBV30 with TRBJ2-5; D is possibly TRBD2 (5 bases). The CDR3 loop spans 13 amino acids. Between the trimmed V and J ends, which lost 2 bases and 0 bases, there was a span of 7 bases. From germline, CDR1 is GTSNPN and CDR2 SVGIG (reference sequence).

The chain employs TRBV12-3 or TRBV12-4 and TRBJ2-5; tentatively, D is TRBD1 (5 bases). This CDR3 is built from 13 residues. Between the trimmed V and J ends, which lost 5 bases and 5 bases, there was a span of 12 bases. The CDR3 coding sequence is TGTGCCAGCAGTCGGACCCAGGGTGAGACCCAGTACTTC. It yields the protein CASSRTQGETQYF.

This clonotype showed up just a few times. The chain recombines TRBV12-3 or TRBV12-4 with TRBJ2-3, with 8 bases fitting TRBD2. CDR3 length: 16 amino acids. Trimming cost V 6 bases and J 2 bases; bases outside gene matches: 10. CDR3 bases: TGTGCCAGCAGACGCAATCCGGGGGGGCTCACAGATACGCAGTATTTT. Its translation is CASRRNPGGLTDTQYF.

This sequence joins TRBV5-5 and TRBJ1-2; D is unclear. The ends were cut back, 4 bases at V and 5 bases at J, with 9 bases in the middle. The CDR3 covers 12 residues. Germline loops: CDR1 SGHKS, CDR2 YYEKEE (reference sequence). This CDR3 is CASSPSYYGYTF. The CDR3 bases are TGTGCCAGCAGCCCTTCGTATTATGGCTACACCTTC.